Shown below are 2 T cell receptor beta chains from a single sample sequenced in a study of T cells in Graves' hyperthyroidism and ophthalmopathy. RNA transcripts gave rise to amplified TCR beta CDR3 regions. Initially, a first-round RT-PCR of the TCR CDR3 employed the HTBI primer set. One entry per CDR3 protein, called by TCRdb with MiXCR from the multiplex PCR reads. This sample carries about 600,000 distinct CDR3 sequences, approximately 15% of them seen once, and the ten largest clones take roughly 3.4%. The sequenced sample was blood. These receptor sequences come from a woman in her forties with Graves' ophthalmopathy.

The chain is built from TRBV24-1 and TRBJ1-1; 8 bases are shared with TRBD1. Germline CDR1 reads KGHDR; CDR2 reads SFDVKD. The V segment lost 9 bases and the J segment 1 base; nucleotides outside the gene matches: 3. This CDR3 has 13 amino acids. The CDR3: CATQGAGNTEAFF. CDR3 DNA sequence: TGTGCCACCCAGGGGGCCGGGAACACTGAAGCTTTCTTT.

This clonotype has only a few counts. This sequence joins TRBV7-8 and TRBJ2-5; D is tentatively TRBD1 or TRBD2 (6 bases each). Germline V gene lookup returns CDR1 SGHVS and CDR2 FQNEAQ. CDR3 length equals 17 residues. Trimming stripped 0 bases from V and 4 bases from J, with 18 bases between. CDR3 sequence: CASSLARDTRSRETQYF. For the CDR3, the DNA is TGTGCCAGCAGCTTAGCGCGGGACACCCGCTCGCGAGAGACCCAGTACTTC.